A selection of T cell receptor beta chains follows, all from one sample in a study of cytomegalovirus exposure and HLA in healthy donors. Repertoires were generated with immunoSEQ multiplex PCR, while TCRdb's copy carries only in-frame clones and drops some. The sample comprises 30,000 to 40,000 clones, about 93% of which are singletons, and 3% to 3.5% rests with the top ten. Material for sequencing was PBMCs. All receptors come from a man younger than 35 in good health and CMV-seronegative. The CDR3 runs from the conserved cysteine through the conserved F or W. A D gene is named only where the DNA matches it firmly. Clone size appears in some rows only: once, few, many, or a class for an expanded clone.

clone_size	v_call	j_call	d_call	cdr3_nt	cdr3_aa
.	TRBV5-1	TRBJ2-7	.	TGCGCCAGCAGCTTGGTGGGCGGGTTCTCCTACGAGCAGTACTTC	CASSLVGGFSYEQYF
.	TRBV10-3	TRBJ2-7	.	TGTGCCATCAGTGATTTGGAAGAGGGCGAGCAGTACTTC	CAISDLEEGEQYF
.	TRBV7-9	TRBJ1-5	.	TGTGCCAGCAGCTATGGTCAGGGTGGCAATCAGCCCCAGCATTTT	CASSYGQGGNQPQHF
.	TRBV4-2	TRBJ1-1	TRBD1	TGTGCCAGCAGCCAAGTCTCCGGGACAGGGAATCCGAGAGCTTTCTTT	CASSQVSGTGNPRAFF
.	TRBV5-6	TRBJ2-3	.	TGTGCCAGCAGCTTCGGGCGGGCAGATACGCAGTATTTT	CASSFGRADTQYF
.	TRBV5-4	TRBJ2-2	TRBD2	TGTGCCAGCAGCCCATTTTCGGGGGGGGGAAACACCGGGGAGCTGTTTTTT	CASSPFSGGGNTGELFF
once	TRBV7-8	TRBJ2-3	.	TGTGCCAGCAGCTTACAACGACCGGGACTGGGGCGGGATACGCAGTATTTT	CASSLQRPGLGRDTQYF
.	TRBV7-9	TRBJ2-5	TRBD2	TGTGCCAGCAGCTTCTTCGGGACTAGCGGGGGCAAAGTTGAGACCCAGTACTTC	CASSFFGTSGGKVETQYF
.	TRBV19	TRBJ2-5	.	TGTGCCAGTAGTTCGGGGTTCCAAGAGACCCAGTACTTC	CASSSGFQETQYF
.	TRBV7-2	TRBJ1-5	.	TGTGCCAGCAGCCAGGTCGCCCAGGGAGGTCAGCCCCAGCATTTT	CASSQVAQGGQPQHF
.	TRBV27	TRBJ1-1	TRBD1	TGTGCCAGCACCAAAGGACAGGGGGCACGGAACACTGAAGCTTTCTTT	CASTKGQGARNTEAFF
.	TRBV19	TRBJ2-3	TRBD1	TGTGCCAGTAGTACGGGGGGACAGGGAGGCACAGATACGCAGTATTTT	CASSTGGQGGTDTQYF
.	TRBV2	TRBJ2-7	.	TGTGCCAGCAGGGACTCCTTTAGCTCCTACGAGCAGTACTTC	CASRDSFSSYEQYF
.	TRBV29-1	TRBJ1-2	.	TGCAGCGTTGAGGGGCTTATACTTCCCCCTGGCTACACCTTC	CSVEGLILPPGYTF
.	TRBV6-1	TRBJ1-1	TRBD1	TGTGCCAGCAGTGAGGGACAGGGGGTGGGGTACACTGAAGCTTTCTTT	CASSEGQGVGYTEAFF
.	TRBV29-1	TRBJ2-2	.	TGCAGCGTTACTCAGGCCAACACCGGGGAGCTGTTTTTT	CSVTQANTGELFF
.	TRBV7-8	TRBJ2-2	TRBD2	TGTGCCAGCAGCTCTCGGACTAGCGGTAACACCGGGGAGCTGTTTTTT	CASSSRTSGNTGELFF
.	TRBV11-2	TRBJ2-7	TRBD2	TGTGCCAGCAGCTTACAGAGTTTAGCGGGAACCTACTACGAGCAGTACTTC	CASSLQSLAGTYYEQYF
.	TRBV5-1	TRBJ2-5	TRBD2	TGCGCCAGCAGCCTACATGGAAGCGGGGGAAACCAAGAGACCCAGTACTTC	CASSLHGSGGNQETQYF
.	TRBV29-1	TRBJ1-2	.	TGCAGCGTTGTTTTCAGGGACTATGGCTACACCTTC	CSVVFRDYGYTF
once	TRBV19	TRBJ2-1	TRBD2	TGTGCCAGTAGTATGACGGGGGGAGGATCCTACAATGAGCAGTTCTTC	CASSMTGGGSYNEQFF
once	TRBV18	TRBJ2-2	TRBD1	TGTGCCAGCTCGGCACAGGGGGCCCACGCCGGGGAGCTGTTTTTT	CASSAQGAHAGELFF
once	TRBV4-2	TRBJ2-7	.	TGTGCCAGCAGCCAAGAGAGGATCGGCCTGAGCTCCTACGAGCAGTACTTC	CASSQERIGLSSYEQYF
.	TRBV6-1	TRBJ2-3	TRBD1	TGTGCCAGCAGTGGACAGGGTGACACAGATACGCAGTATTTT	CASSGQGDTDTQYF
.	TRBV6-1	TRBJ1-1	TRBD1	TGTGCCAGCAGTGAAGCGGGTCTGGGACAGGGAACCGGGGAAGCTTTCTTT	CASSEAGLGQGTGEAFF
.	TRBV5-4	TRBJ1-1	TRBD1	TGTGCCAGCAGCGTTGACAGGGGATCCCCTGAAGCTTTCTTT	CASSVDRGSPEAFF
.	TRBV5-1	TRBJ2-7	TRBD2	TGCGCCAGCAGGACCGGGACTACCCATTCGGACGAGCAGTACTTC	CASRTGTTHSDEQYF
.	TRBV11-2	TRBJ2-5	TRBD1	TGTGCCAGCAGCGTACAGGGGGTGGAGACCCAGTACTTC	CASSVQGVETQYF
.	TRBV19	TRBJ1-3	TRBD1	TGTGCCAGTAGTCAAACGGGACAGCCTGGAAACACCATATATTTT	CASSQTGQPGNTIYF
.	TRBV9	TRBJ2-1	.	TGTGCCAGCAACGGGGCTAGCGAGGACAATGAGCAGTTCTTC	CASNGASEDNEQFF
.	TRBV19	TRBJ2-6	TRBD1	TGTGCCAGTAGCCGGGACAGAGGCTCTGGGGCCAACGTCCTGACTTTC	CASSRDRGSGANVLTF
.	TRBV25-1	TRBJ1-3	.	TGTGCCAGCATCCCCCCAGGGGCTGGAAACACCATATATTTT	CASIPPGAGNTIYF
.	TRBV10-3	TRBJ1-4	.	TGTGCCATCAGTGCGGACTCCTTCAGGCCTAATGAAAAACTGTTTTTT	CAISADSFRPNEKLFF
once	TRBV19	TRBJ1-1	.	TGTGCCAGTAAAGAGGCCCCCGGCACTGAAGCTTTCTTT	CASKEAPGTEAFF
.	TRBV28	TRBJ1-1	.	TGTGCCAGCAGTTTACTCACAGAGTATTCTGAAGCTTTCTTT	CASSLLTEYSEAFF
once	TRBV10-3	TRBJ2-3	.	TGTGCCATCAGGAAGACAGTGATTAGCACAGATACGCAGTATTTT	CAIRKTVISTDTQYF
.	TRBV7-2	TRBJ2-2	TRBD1	TGTGCCAGCAGCCGTACAGGGGGCGCGGTCGGGGAGCTGTTTTTT	CASSRTGGAVGELFF
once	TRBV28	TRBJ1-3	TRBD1	TGTGCCAGCAGCATACTAGGGACAGATGGAAACACCATATATTTT	CASSILGTDGNTIYF
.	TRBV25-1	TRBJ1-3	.	TGTGCCAGTTCACCAGGGGCCCCTGGAAACACCATATATTTT	CASSPGAPGNTIYF
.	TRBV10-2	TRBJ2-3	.	TGCGCCAGCAAGCCCACCGGGGATACGCAGTATTTT	CASKPTGDTQYF
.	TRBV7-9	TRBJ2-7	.	TGTGCCAGCAGCACTTACTCCTACGAGCAGTACTTC	CASSTYSYEQYF